These 27 T cell receptor beta chains originate from one sample sequenced in a study of T cells in Graves' hyperthyroidism and ophthalmopathy. Using RNA transcripts as the source, TCR beta CDR3 regions were amplified. A set of HTBI primers served as the primers for a first-round RT-PCR of the TCR CDR3. Each CDR3 protein gets one entry after TCRdb re-called the multiplex PCR reads with MiXCR. The table lists roughly 500,000 distinct CDR3 sequences, about half of them singletons. Sequencing was done on a sample of peripheral blood or thyroid tissue (not recorded which). These receptor sequences come from an adult woman with Graves' disease, either hyperthyroidism or ophthalmopathy (not recorded which).

The sample holds many counts of this clonotype. The V gene is TRBV20-1, the J gene TRBJ1-5; 8 nucleotides line up with TRBD1. CDR1 DFQATT and CDR2 SNEGSKA come from the germline V gene (reference sequence). The CDR3 is 15 residues long. V shed 5 bases and J 0 bases; nucleotides not matched to a gene: 6. For the CDR3, the DNA is TGCAGTGCTCGCCGGACAGGGTATAGCAATCAGCCCCAGCATTTT. It yields the protein CSARRTGYSNQPQHF.

This rearrangement joins TRBV7-6 to TRBJ2-2; no definite D call. Germline V gives CDR1 SGHVS, CDR2 FNYEAQ. This CDR3 spans 12 amino acids. V was clipped by 1 base and J by 9 bases, with 6 bases between them. CDR3 DNA sequence: TGTGCCAGCAGCTTAGGACGTTGGGAGCTGTTTTTT. Translating it yields CASSLGRWELFF.

The sample holds many counts of this clonotype. The chain recombines TRBV27 with TRBJ1-2, with D possibly matching TRBD1 (6 bases). Germline-derived CDR1 and CDR2 are MNHEY and SMNVEV (reference sequence). The CDR3 is 15 amino acids. V shed 5 bases and J shed 3 bases, with 16 bases lying between them. The CDR3 DNA reads TGTGCCAGCAGTCCATCACGGACAGCATACTATGGCTACACCTTC. Translated, it gives CASSPSRTAYYGYTF.

Details on this clonotype: This sequence may be a read error, since a much larger clone differs from it by one base. The gene calls are TRBV30 and TRBJ1-2; D is perhaps TRBD1 (5 bases). V shed 5 bases and J shed 1 base, with 8 bases lying between them. The CDR3 has 12 residues. CDR1 and CDR2 (germline): GTSNPN, SVGIG (reference sequence). In nucleotides, the CDR3 is TGTGCCTGGGGCAGGGTTAACTATGGCTACACCTTC. Translating it yields CAWGRVNYGYTF.

This clonotype was detected many times. This chain links TRBV7-8 with TRBJ1-6; 8 bases fit TRBD1. Germline V lookup: CDR1 SGHVS, CDR2 FQNEAQ. The CDR3 is 15 residues long. Trimming removed 0 bases from V and 6 bases from J; junction bases left unmatched: 1. CDR3 loop: CASSLADRANSPLHF. Written as DNA, the CDR3 is TGTGCCAGCAGCTTAGCGGACAGGGCTAATTCACCCCTCCACTTT.

This sequence joins TRBV2 and TRBJ1-2; TRBD1 is a possible D gene (6 bases). V dropped 7 bases and J dropped 4 bases, with 10 bases sitting between them. Germline values: CDR1 SNHLY, CDR2 FYNNEI. The CDR3 runs 12 residues. In DNA, the CDR3 is TGTGCCAGCAAGGGGGATGCCTATGGCTACACCTTC. Its translation: CASKGDAYGYTF.

The rearrangement links TRBV10-2 to TRBJ1-2; D perhaps matches TRBD1 (6 bases). The CDR3 length is 18 residues. CDR1 and CDR2 (germline): WSHSY, SAAADI. Trimming removed 8 bases from V and 4 bases from J, with 29 bases in between. The CDR3 DNA is TGCGCCAGCGACAAGGGGGGAGCCCAATTAAGATCCACCTATGGCTACACCTTC. It encodes CASDKGGAQLRSTYGYTF.

The table lists this clonotype with many counts. This chain links TRBV5-1 with TRBJ2-7; D may be TRBD1 (5 bases). The length of the CDR3 is 12 residues. The germline CDR1 and CDR2 sequences are SGHRS and YFSETQ. The V and J ends lost 1 base and 11 bases respectively, with 13 bases between them. The CDR3 sequence: CASSLTPGLEYF. CDR3 nucleotides: TGCGCCAGCAGCTTGACTCCAGGGTTGGAGTACTTC.

This clonotype was seen at least ten times. The CDR3, as DNA: TGTGCCAGCAACCGTCCGAACAGGGGGCGGTCAGAGACCCAGTACTTC. Its translation is CASNRPNRGRSETQYF. The chain employs TRBV5-6 and TRBJ2-5; 9 nucleotides line up with TRBD1. The CDR3 sequence is 16 residues long. V was clipped by 6 bases and J by 4 bases; unmatched bases: 13. Looked up from germline, CDR1 is SGHDT and CDR2 is YYEEEE.

The V gene is TRBV7-3, the J gene TRBJ1-1, with D unresolved. This CDR3 has 13 residues. V lost 0 bases and J lost 10, with 12 bases in between. The germline CDR1 and CDR2 sequences are SGHTA and FQGTGA. CDR3 sequence (DNA): TGTGCCAGCAGCTTAACGTATGGGGATCCAGCTTTCTTT. Translating gives CASSLTYGDPAFF.

The chain joins TRBV11-1 to TRBJ2-5; D not certain. Per the germline V gene, CDR1 is SGHAT and CDR2 is FQDESV (reference sequence). Trimming removed 1 base from V and 1 base from J, with 7 bases in between. There are 14 residues in the CDR3. The CDR3 region has the DNA TGTGCCAGCAGCTTAGGGGCCTTCCAAGAGACCCAGTACTTC. It specifies CASSLGAFQETQYF.

This chain uses TRBV20-1 with TRBJ2-5, with a weak D call TRBD1 (6 bases). Per the germline V gene, CDR1 is DFQATT and CDR2 is SNEGSKA (reference sequence). The CDR3 consists of 14 residues. The V end lost 2 bases, the J end lost 9 bases, and 19 bases lay between the germline ends. The CDR3 region is CSARIRGRMQPQYF. CDR3 DNA: TGCAGTGCTAGAATCAGGGGAAGGATGCAGCCCCAGTACTTC.

This clonotype occurred many times. This rearrangement joins TRBV5-1 to TRBJ1-1; D is unresolved. This CDR3 comprises 15 residues. The V and J ends lost 0 bases and 2 bases respectively, with 11 bases between them. Germline loops: CDR1 SGHRS, CDR2 YFSETQ. This CDR3 is CASSLEGSVNTEAFF. In DNA form, the CDR3 reads TGCGCCAGCAGCTTGGAAGGTTCGGTCAACACTGAAGCTTTCTTT.

The sample holds a few counts of this clonotype. The V and J genes are TRBV3-1 and TRBJ2-7; D is uncertain. Germline values: CDR1 LGHDT, CDR2 YNNKEL (reference sequence). The V end lost 0 bases, the J end lost 2 bases, and 8 bases lay between the germline ends. The CDR3 loop spans 14 amino acids. CDR3 nucleotides: TGTGCCAGCAGCCAAGACGTCAGCCCCTACGAGCAGTACTTC. Its translation is CASSQDVSPYEQYF.

This clonotype appeared many times. The V gene is TRBV11-3, the J gene TRBJ1-1; 7 bases fit TRBD1. The CDR3 loop spans 13 amino acids. Trimming took 5 bases from V and 5 from J; bases not matched to a gene: 5. The germline V gene has CDR1 SGHNT and CDR2 YENEEA. The CDR3 loop is CASSGQVGTEAFF. DNA for the CDR3: TGTGCCAGCAGCGGACAGGTCGGAACTGAAGCTTTCTTT.

V and J are TRBV2 and TRBJ1-5; D is perhaps TRBD1 (6 bases). Germline V gene lookup returns CDR1 SNHLY and CDR2 FYNNEI. V lost 4 bases and J lost 14, with 18 bases in between. The CDR3 loop spans 13 amino acids. Here the CDR3 reads CASSGVRGRGEHF. CDR3 DNA: TGTGCCAGCAGTGGGGTCAGGGGACGGGGCGAGCATTTT.

The CDR3 is CASSGQGHHYGYTF. As DNA, the CDR3 is TGTGCCAGCAGCGGACAGGGGCACCACTATGGCTACACCTTC. V gene TRBV9 combines with J gene TRBJ1-2, with TRBD1 matching 8 bases. The CDR3 has 14 amino acids. Germline lookup yields CDR1 SGDLS and CDR2 YYNGEE. V was clipped by 3 bases and J by 3 bases; unmatched bases: 4.

This clonotype showed up just a few times. J is TRBJ1-1 and V is TRBV29-1; D remains unclear. The V gene's germline CDR1 is SQVTM and CDR2 ANQGSEA. The CDR3 is 11 residues long. Trimming pared 3 bases from V and 5 bases from J, leaving 7 bases between. This CDR3 reads CSVDPRTEAFF. The CDR3 region has the DNA TGCAGCGTTGATCCGAGGACTGAAGCTTTCTTT.

The chain joins TRBV7-2 to TRBJ2-5; 8 nucleotides match TRBD2. Germline V lookup: CDR1 SGHTA, CDR2 FQGNSA. The CDR3 has 15 amino acids. The trim removed 6 bases at V and 4 bases at J, leaving 10 bases unmatched. The CDR3 DNA follows: TGTGCCAGCAGTTTCGGCAGCGGGAGCGGAGAGACCCAGTACTTC. Protein: CASSFGSGSGETQYF.

This chain links TRBV29-1 with TRBJ1-2; perhaps TRBD1 as D (5 bases). Per germline, CDR1 SQVTM and CDR2 ANQGSEA. This CDR3 is built from 13 residues. Between the trimmed V and J ends, which lost 2 bases and 8 bases, there was a span of 15 bases. CDR3 nucleotide sequence: TGCAGCGTTGAACCCACGTCTAAGGGGGGCTACACCTTC. It specifies CSVEPTSKGGYTF.

This clonotype was counted only a few times. This rearrangement joins TRBV15 to TRBJ1-2; 10 bases fit TRBD1. Per germline, CDR1 LNHNV and CDR2 YYDKDF (reference sequence). The J segment lost 6 bases and the V segment lost 3 bases, leaving 10 bases of the junction unmatched. This CDR3 contains 16 residues. CDR3 in amino acids: CATSSRDRGLGDGYTF. DNA for the CDR3: TGTGCCACCAGCAGCCGGGACAGGGGATTGGGGGATGGCTACACCTTC.

The chain joins TRBV5-6 to TRBJ2-5, with D perhaps TRBD1 or TRBD2 (6 bases each). V lost 4 bases, J lost 13 bases, and 20 bases lay in between. The CDR3 totals 13 residues. CDR1 and CDR2 from the germline V gene are SGHDT and YYEEEE. In DNA form, the CDR3 reads TGTGCCAGCAGCCTTAGGGGGGACGTTGGGGTGTACTTC. Residues: CASSLRGDVGVYF.

This clonotype was observed many times. The V call is TRBV5-1, the J call TRBJ2-2, with a weak D call TRBD2 (6 bases). CDR3 length: 16 residues. The V end lost 0 bases, the J end lost 3 bases, and 12 bases lay between the germline ends. Germline V lookup: CDR1 SGHRS, CDR2 YFSETQ. This CDR3 is CASSLGSSVDTGELFF. Written as DNA, the CDR3 is TGCGCCAGCAGCTTGGGCTCTAGCGTTGACACCGGGGAGCTGTTTTTT.

Of note for this clonotype: One junction end does not reproduce the germline sequence, and a read error may be involved. J is TRBJ2-6 and V is TRBV7-7; tentative D call: TRBD1 (6 bases). Germline CDR1 reads SSHAT; CDR2 reads FNYEAQ (reference sequence). The CDR3 sequence is 14 residues long. CDR3 sequence (DNA): TGTGCTAGCAGCCAAGGGGCAGGGGCCACCGTCCTGACTTTC. Translated: CASSQGAGATVLTF. The variable domain in full, completed from reference TRBV7-7 and TRBJ2-6, reads GAGVSQSPRYKVTKRGQDVTLRCDPISSHATLYWYQQALGQGPEFLTYFNYEAQPDKSGLPSDRFSAERPEGSISTLTIQRTEQRDSAMYRCASSQGAGATVLTFGAGSRLTVL.

This clonotype was recorded many times. This sequence joins TRBV5-1 and TRBJ2-7; D remains ambiguous. V was pared by 4 bases and J by 5 bases, with 16 bases between. Germline-derived CDR1 and CDR2 are SGHRS and YFSETQ. The CDR3 spans 14 residues. CDR3 amino acids: CASSRTDSWDEQYF. The CDR3 DNA reads as TGCGCCAGCAGCCGGACGGATTCTTGGGACGAGCAGTACTTC.

The chain combines TRBV10-3 with TRBJ2-5; perhaps D is TRBD1 or TRBD2 (5 bases each). Trimming pared 8 bases from V and 5 bases from J, leaving 18 bases between. CDR1 and CDR2 from the germline V gene are ENHRY and SYGVKD. This CDR3 comprises 14 residues. In DNA, the CDR3 is TGTGCCATCCGGACCGAGGGGATGGTGGAGACCCAGTACTTC. As protein: CAIRTEGMVETQYF.

The chain uses TRBV2 and TRBJ1-3; no reliable D call. This CDR3 is built from 14 residues. Trimming removed 10 bases from V and 2 bases from J, with 15 bases in between. In germline, CDR1 is SNHLY, CDR2 FYNNEI. The CDR3 nucleotides are TGTGCCAACCTCGCGAGGGCCCCTGGAAACACCATATATTTT. Amino acids: CANLARAPGNTIYF. Drawing the rest from reference TRBV2 and TRBJ1-3, the complete variable domain is EPEVTQTPSHQVTQMGQEVILRCVPISNHLYFYWYRQILGQKVEFLVSFYNNEISEKSEIFDDQFSVERPDGSNFTLKIRSTKLEDSAMYFCANLARAPGNTIYFGEGSWLTVV.